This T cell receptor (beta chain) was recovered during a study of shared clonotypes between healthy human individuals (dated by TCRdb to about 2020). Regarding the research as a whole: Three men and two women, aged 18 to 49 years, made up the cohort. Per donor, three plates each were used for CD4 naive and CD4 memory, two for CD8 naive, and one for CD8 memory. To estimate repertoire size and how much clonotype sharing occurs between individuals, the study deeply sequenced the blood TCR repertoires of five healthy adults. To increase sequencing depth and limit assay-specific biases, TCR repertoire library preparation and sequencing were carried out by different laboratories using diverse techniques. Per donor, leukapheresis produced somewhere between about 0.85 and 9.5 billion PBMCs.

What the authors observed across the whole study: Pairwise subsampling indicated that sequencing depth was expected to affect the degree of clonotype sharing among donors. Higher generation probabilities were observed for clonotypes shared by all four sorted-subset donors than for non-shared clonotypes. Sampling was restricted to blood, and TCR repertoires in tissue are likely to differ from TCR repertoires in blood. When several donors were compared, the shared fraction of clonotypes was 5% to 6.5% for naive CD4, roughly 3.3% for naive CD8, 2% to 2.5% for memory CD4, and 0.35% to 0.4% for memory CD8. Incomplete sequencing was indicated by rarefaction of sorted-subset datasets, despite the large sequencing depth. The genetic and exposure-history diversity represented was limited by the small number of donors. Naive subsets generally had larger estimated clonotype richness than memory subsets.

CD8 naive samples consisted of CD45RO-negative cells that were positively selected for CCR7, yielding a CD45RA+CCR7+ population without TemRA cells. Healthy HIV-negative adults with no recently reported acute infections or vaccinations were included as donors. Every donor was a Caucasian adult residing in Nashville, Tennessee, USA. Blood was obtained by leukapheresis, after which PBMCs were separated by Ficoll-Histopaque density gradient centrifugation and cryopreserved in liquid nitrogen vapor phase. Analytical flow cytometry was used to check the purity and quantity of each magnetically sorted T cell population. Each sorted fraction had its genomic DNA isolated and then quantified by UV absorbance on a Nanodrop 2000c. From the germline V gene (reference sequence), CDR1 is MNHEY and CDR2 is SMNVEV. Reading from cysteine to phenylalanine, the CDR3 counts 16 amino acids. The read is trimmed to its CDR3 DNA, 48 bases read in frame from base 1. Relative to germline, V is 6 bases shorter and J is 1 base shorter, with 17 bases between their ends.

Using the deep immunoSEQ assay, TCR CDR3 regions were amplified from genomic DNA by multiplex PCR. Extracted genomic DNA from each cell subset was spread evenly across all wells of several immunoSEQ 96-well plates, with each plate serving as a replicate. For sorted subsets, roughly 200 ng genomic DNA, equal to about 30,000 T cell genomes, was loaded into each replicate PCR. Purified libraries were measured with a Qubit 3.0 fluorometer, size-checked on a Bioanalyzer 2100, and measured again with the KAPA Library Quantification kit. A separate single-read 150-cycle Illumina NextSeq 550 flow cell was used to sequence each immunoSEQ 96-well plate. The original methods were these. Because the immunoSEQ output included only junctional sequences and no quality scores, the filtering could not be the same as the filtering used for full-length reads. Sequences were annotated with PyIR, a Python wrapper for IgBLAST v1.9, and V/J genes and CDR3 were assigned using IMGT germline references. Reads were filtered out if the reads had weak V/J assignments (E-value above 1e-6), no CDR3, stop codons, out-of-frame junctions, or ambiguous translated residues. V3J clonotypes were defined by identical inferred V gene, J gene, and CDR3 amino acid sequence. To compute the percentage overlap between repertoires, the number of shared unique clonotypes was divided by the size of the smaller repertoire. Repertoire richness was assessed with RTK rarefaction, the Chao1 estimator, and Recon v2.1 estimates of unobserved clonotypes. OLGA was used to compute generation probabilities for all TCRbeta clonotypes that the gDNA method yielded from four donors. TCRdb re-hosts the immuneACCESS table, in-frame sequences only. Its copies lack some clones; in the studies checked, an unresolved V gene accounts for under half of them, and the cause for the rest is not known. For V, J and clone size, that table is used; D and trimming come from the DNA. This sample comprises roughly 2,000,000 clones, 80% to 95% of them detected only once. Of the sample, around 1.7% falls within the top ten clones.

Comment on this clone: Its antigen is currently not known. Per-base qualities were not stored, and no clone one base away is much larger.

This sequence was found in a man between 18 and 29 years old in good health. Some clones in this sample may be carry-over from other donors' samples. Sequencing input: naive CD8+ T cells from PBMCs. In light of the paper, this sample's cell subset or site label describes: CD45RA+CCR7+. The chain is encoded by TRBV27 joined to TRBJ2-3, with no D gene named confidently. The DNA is TGTGCCAGCAGCCCAGCCCTGTTGGCCGGCACAGATACGCAGTATTTT. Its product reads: CASSPALLAGTDTQYF.